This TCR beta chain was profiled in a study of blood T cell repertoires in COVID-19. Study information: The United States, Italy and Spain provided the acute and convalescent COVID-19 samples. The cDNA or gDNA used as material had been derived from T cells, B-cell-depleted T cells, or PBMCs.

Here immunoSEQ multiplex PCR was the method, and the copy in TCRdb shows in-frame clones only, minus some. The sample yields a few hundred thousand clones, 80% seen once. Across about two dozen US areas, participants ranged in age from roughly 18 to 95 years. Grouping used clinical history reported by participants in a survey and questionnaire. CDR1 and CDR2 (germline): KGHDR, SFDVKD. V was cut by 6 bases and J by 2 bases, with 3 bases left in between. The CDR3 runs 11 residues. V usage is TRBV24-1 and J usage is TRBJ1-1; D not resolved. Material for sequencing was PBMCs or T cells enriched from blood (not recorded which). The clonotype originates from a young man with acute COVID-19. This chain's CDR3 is CATSTNTEAFF. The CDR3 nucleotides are TGTGCCACCAGTACTAACACTGAAGCTTTCTTT.